Each of the 26 T cell receptor beta chains below was sequenced from the same sample in a study of early T cells in non-severe SARS-CoV-2 infection (dated by TCRdb to the early 2020s). The method behind the library was 5' RACE. These reads were obtained on a NextSeq 500. TCRdb handled the public reads itself, with Q25 trimming in fastp and clone calling in MiXCR, and kept productive beta chains. Rows with one shared CDR3 protein collapse into an entry with the most common genes and DNA. The sample data list some 87,000 distinct CDR3 sequences, and roughly 12% of these were observed just once. The top ten constitute under 3% of the sample. The specimen sequenced was whole blood. The receptors stem from an adult who was a healthcare worker with PCR-confirmed SARS-CoV-2 infection or an uninfected control (not recorded which).

This clonotype has at least ten counts. The J gene is TRBJ2-4, the V gene TRBV18; 9 positions match TRBD1. The CDR3 covers 15 residues. The trim removed 3 bases at V and 3 bases at J, leaving 3 bases unmatched. The germline V gene encodes CDR1 KGHSH and CDR2 LQKENI. CDR3 sequence: CASSPAGQGKNIQYF. The CDR3 DNA is TGTGCCAGCTCACCCGCGGGACAGGGCAAAAACATTCAGTACTTC.

This clonotype has at least ten counts. V usage is TRBV6-1 and J usage is TRBJ1-6, with 10 bases identical to TRBD1. V was pared by 5 bases and J by 9 bases, with 7 bases of the junction left unmatched. The CDR3 has 15 amino acids. The germline V gene encodes CDR1 MNHNS and CDR2 SASEGT. The CDR3 nucleotides read TGTGCCAGCAGTCAATCCGGGACAGGGGTTTCACCCCTCCACTTT. Translation gives CASSQSGTGVSPLHF.

In this sample, this clonotype turned up a few times. The chain links TRBV5-1 to TRBJ2-3, with 11 nucleotides matching TRBD2. Trimming removed 0 bases from V and 6 bases from J; junction bases left unmatched: 3. Germline CDR1 reads SGHRS; CDR2 reads YFSETQ. The CDR3 length is 15 residues. This CDR3 reads CASSLGLAGSDTQYF. Here the CDR3 DNA reads TGCGCCAGCAGCTTGGGACTAGCGGGATCGGATACGCAGTATTTT.

This clonotype was observed at least ten times. This chain links TRBV3-1 with TRBJ2-1, with TRBD2 matching 11 bases. V trimming: 0 bases; J trimming: 0 bases; junction bases outside the gene matches: 1. The CDR3 has 17 amino acids. CDR1 and CDR2 (germline): LGHDT, YNNKEL (reference sequence). Here the CDR3 DNA reads TGTGCCAGCAGCCAAGAACTAGCGGGGGCCTCCTACAATGAGCAGTTCTTC. This encodes CASSQELAGASYNEQFF.

There are a few counts of this clonotype. CDR3 nucleotides: TGTGCCAGCAGTTTTTTACGACAAGGCTATGGCTACACCTTC. This translates into CASSFLRQGYGYTF. This chain links TRBV28 with TRBJ1-2; D gene ambiguous. The CDR3 consists of 14 residues. V was pared by 3 bases and J by 4 bases, with 12 bases between. Germline-derived CDR1 and CDR2 are MDHEN and SYDVKM.

V is TRBV14 and J is TRBJ2-7; D is possibly TRBD1 (6 bases). CDR3 length: 13 residues. V was pared by 4 bases and J by 4 bases, with 11 bases between. The V gene's germline CDR1 is SGHDN and CDR2 FVKESK. The CDR3 here is CASSRRGAYEQYF. The CDR3 nucleotides are TGTGCCAGCAGCCGCAGGGGTGCGTACGAGCAGTACTTC. The whole variable domain, remainder taken from reference TRBV14 and TRBJ2-7, is EAGVTQFPSHSVIEKGQTVTLRCDPISGHDNLYWYRRVMGKEIKFLLHFVKESKQDESGMPNNRFLAERTGGTYSTLKVQPAELEDSGVYFCASSRRGAYEQYFGPGTRLTVT.

This clonotype showed up many times. The V gene is TRBV11-2, the J gene TRBJ2-3; D perhaps matches TRBD2 (5 bases). Trimming pared 1 base from V and 2 bases from J, leaving 10 bases between. The CDR3 consists of 15 residues. Germline CDR1 SGHAT, CDR2 FQNNGV. The CDR3 loop is CASSLGTPHTDTQYF. DNA for the CDR3: TGTGCCAGCAGCTTAGGGACTCCACACACAGATACGCAGTATTTT.

This clonotype was seen a few times. This rearrangement joins TRBV12-3 or TRBV12-4 to TRBJ1-2; a weak D match, TRBD1 (6 bases). The length of the CDR3 is 16 residues. V was cut by 3 bases and J by 0 bases, with 14 bases left in between. For the CDR3, the DNA is TGTGCCAGCAGTTTCGGGGGGCTACGTGCTAACTATGGCTACACCTTC. Encoded protein: CASSFGGLRANYGYTF.

The rearrangement joins TRBV20-1 to TRBJ2-3, with TRBD2 matching 8 bases. The V gene's germline CDR1 is DFQATT and CDR2 SNEGSKA (reference sequence). This CDR3 is 12 amino acids long. V shed 6 bases and J 8 bases; nucleotides not matched to a gene: 7. The CDR3 here is CSAPGGGLTQYF. DNA for the CDR3: TGCAGTGCCCCGGGGGGGGGGCTTACGCAGTATTTT.

V usage is TRBV9 and J usage is TRBJ2-3, with D maybe TRBD2 (5 bases). Deletions cut 0 bases from V and 1 base from J, with 9 bases between. Germline-derived CDR1 and CDR2 are SGDLS and YYNGEE. The CDR3 consists of 15 residues. The CDR3 DNA is TGTGCCAGCAGCGTAGCCCAGGAGGGCACAGATACGCAGTATTTT. As protein: CASSVAQEGTDTQYF.

V and J are TRBV29-1 and TRBJ2-5, with a weak D call TRBD2 (5 bases). Germline CDR1 reads SQVTM; CDR2 reads ANQGSEA. This CDR3 has 11 amino acids. The CDR3 loop reads CSGRLAGTQYF. DNA of the CDR3: TGCAGTGGACGGCTTGCGGGGACCCAGTACTTC.

This clonotype was detected a few times. The chain carries TRBV28 and TRBJ2-7; 11 bases align to TRBD2. Per germline, CDR1 MDHEN and CDR2 SYDVKM. The J segment lost 4 bases and the V segment lost 5 bases, leaving 7 bases of the junction unmatched. The CDR3 runs to 15 residues. The CDR3 DNA follows: TGTGCCAGCAGTGGGGCGGGACTAGCGGATTACGAGCAGTACTTC. Translated, it gives CASSGAGLADYEQYF.

This clonotype was seen repeatedly, ten times or more. The chain carries TRBV12-3 or TRBV12-4 and TRBJ2-7; D perhaps matches TRBD2 (6 bases). This CDR3 spans 16 amino acids. Trimming took 7 bases from V and 7 from J, leaving 26 bases between them. CDR3 sequence reads: CASTGSGETLRYEQYF. The CDR3 coding sequence is TGTGCCAGCACCGGGAGTGGGGAAACCCTACGGTATGAGCAGTACTTC.

This clonotype was observed at least ten times. This sequence joins TRBV7-9 and TRBJ2-7; TRBD2 aligns across 7 bases. Germline CDR1 and CDR2: SEHNR and FQNEAQ (reference sequence). V lost 4 bases to trimming and J lost 6 bases; unmatched junction nucleotides: 9. CDR3 length: 14 residues. CDR3 sequence reads: CASSSSGAPLEQYF. The CDR3 coding sequence is TGTGCCAGCAGCTCCAGCGGGGCTCCCCTCGAGCAGTACTTC.

The CDR3 DNA reads as TGTGCCAGCAGCTCCCTCAGCTATGGCTACACCTTC. Protein product: CASSSLSYGYTF. The chain couples TRBV11-2 to TRBJ1-2; D gene ambiguous. V lost 4 bases, J lost 4 bases, and 7 bases lay in between. CDR3 length: 12 amino acids. The germline CDR1 and CDR2 sequences are SGHAT and FQNNGV.

This chain joins TRBV11-2 and TRBJ2-7; D may be TRBD1 or TRBD2 (5 bases each). V was pared by 2 bases and J by 6 bases, with 17 bases between. Germline V gene lookup returns CDR1 SGHAT and CDR2 FQNNGV. This CDR3 has 15 residues. As DNA, the CDR3 is TGTGCCAGCAGCTTAAGTCTTGGGGGATCGGGCGAGCAGTACTTC. This encodes CASSLSLGGSGEQYF.

This clonotype showed up many times. The chain combines TRBV7-3 with TRBJ1-2; no clear D gene. The CDR3 consists of 13 residues. Trimming took 3 bases from V and 6 from J, leaving 11 bases between them. The germline gives CDR1 SGHTA, CDR2 FQGTGA. The chain's CDR3 is CASSFRGADGYTF. The CDR3 DNA follows: TGTGCCAGCAGCTTTCGGGGAGCGGATGGCTACACCTTC. The whole variable domain, filled in from reference TRBV7-3 and TRBJ1-2, reads GAGVSQTPSNKVTEKGKYVELRCDPISGHTALYWYRQSLGQGPEFLIYFQGTGAADDSGLPNDRFFAVRPEGSVSTLKIQRTERGDSAVYLCASSFRGADGYTFGSGTRLTVV.

There are many counts of this clonotype. The genes are TRBV7-9 and TRBJ2-1; D unclear. V lost 4 bases and J lost 4, with 11 bases in between. Looked up from germline, CDR1 is SEHNR and CDR2 is FQNEAQ (reference sequence). The CDR3 has 14 residues. In nucleotides, the CDR3 is TGTGCCAGCAGCTACGTGACCCTGTACAATGAGCAGTTCTTC. It specifies CASSYVTLYNEQFF.

The rearrangement uses TRBV11-3 and TRBJ2-1; D tentatively fits TRBD1 or TRBD2 (6 bases each). From germline, CDR1 is SGHNT and CDR2 YENEEA. Trimming shortened V by 1 base and J by 0 bases, and 16 bases separated the two germline ends. CDR3 length: 18 residues. DNA of the CDR3: TGTGCCAGCAGCTTAGGACGGAGGGACATTGGCTCCTACAATGAGCAGTTCTTC. It is translated as CASSLGRRDIGSYNEQFF.

This clonotype was recorded at least ten times. DNA for the CDR3: TGTGCCAGCAGAGTGAACACTGAAGCTTTCTTT. This sequence encodes CASRVNTEAFF. This sequence joins TRBV6-5 and TRBJ1-1, with unresolved D. V gave up 6 bases and J gave up 0 bases, with 2 bases separating them. The germline gives CDR1 MNHEY, CDR2 SVGAGI. The CDR3 consists of 11 residues.

This chain links TRBV20-1 with TRBJ2-4; D is possibly TRBD2 (6 bases). The CDR3 consists of 15 residues. Trimming shortened V by 5 bases and J by 2 bases, and 16 bases separated the two germline ends. The germline V gene encodes CDR1 DFQATT and CDR2 SNEGSKA (reference sequence). As DNA, the CDR3 is TGCAGTGCTTCCCTCCCACTAGCAACCAAAAACATTCAGTACTTC. Encoded protein: CSASLPLATKNIQYF.

This clonotype showed up just a few times. V and J are TRBV6-5 and TRBJ2-5, with 15 bases lining up with TRBD2. There are 18 residues in the CDR3. Trimming took 3 bases from V and 2 from J; bases not matched to a gene: 7. Germline lookup yields CDR1 MNHEY and CDR2 SVGAGI. The CDR3 loop is CASSYGLAGGPRQETQYF. Here the CDR3 DNA reads TGTGCCAGCAGTTATGGACTAGCGGGAGGGCCGAGGCAAGAGACCCAGTACTTC.

The sample holds many counts of this clonotype. The chain uses TRBV6-5 and TRBJ1-5; no definite D call. Between the trimmed V and J ends, which lost 6 bases and 0 bases, there was a span of 9 bases. The CDR3 loop spans 14 amino acids. Germline CDR1 reads MNHEY; CDR2 reads SVGAGI. As DNA, the CDR3 is TGTGCCAGCAGACGCCGTGATAGCAATCAGCCCCAGCATTTT. As protein: CASRRRDSNQPQHF.

A note on this clonotype: Sequence at one end of the junction differs from germline and may be a read error. The chain recombines TRBV30 with TRBJ1-3; D gene uncertain. The CDR3 covers 14 residues. Germline V lookup: CDR1 GTSNPN, CDR2 SVGIG (reference sequence). In DNA form, the CDR3 reads TGTGCCTGGAGTATCATTAGCTCTGAAAACACCATATATTTT. It encodes CAWSIISSENTIYF.

The sample holds many counts of this clonotype. V and J are TRBV12-3 or TRBV12-4 and TRBJ2-1, with TRBD1 as a possible D gene (5 bases). The CDR3 is made up of 13 amino acids. The V end lost 5 bases, the J end lost 8 bases, and 13 bases lay between the germline ends. CDR3 amino acids: CASSTRQTHEQFF. The DNA for the CDR3 is TGTGCCAGCAGTACCAGACAGACTCATGAGCAGTTCTTC.

The rearrangement uses TRBV27 and TRBJ2-7; 9 nucleotides align to TRBD1. J gave up 6 bases and V 6 bases, and 9 bases lay outside the gene matches. The CDR3 loop spans 14 amino acids. CDR1 is MNHEY and CDR2 is SMNVEV in the germline V gene (reference sequence). CDR3 sequence (DNA): TGTGCCAGCAGACCGGGACAGGGTTTTGGCGAGCAGTACTTC. Translated: CASRPGQGFGEQYF.